A selection of T cell receptor beta chains follows, all from one sample in a study of graft-versus-host responses after intestinal transplantation. Here immunoSEQ multiplex PCR was the method, and the copy in TCRdb shows in-frame clones only, minus some. This table holds some 40,000 clones, roughly 91% found once. Here the sequenced sample was PBMCs, taken around 280 days after transplant. The source is a human patient who received an intestinal transplant, so some T cells may come from the graft donor. Both conserved end residues are part of each CDR3. The D gene is left open where the match is weak. Clone size is shown for a subset of rows, as once, few, many or a class of expanded clone.

v_call	clone_size	d_call	j_call	cdr3_nt	cdr3_aa
TRBV9	.	TRBD1	TRBJ1-2	TGTGCCAGCAGCCTCACCGCGTACGGACAGGGGGCCTATGGCTACACCTTC	CASSLTAYGQGAYGYTF
TRBV5-1	.	.	TRBJ2-2	TGCGCCAGCAGCTCCTCCGGGTCCACCGGGGAGCTGTTTTTT	CASSSSGSTGELFF
TRBV29-1	.	.	TRBJ1-2	TGCAGCGTTGAGACAGAGGGGTTCAACTATGGCTACACCTTC	CSVETEGFNYGYTF
TRBV5-1	.	.	TRBJ1-1	TGCGCCAGCAGCTTGGACGTGGGGCGCAGGGAAGCTTTCTTT	CASSLDVGRREAFF
TRBV5-1	.	.	TRBJ2-7	TGCGCCAGCAGCTTCGGGGTAGGAGAGCAGTACTTC	CASSFGVGEQYF
TRBV19	once	.	TRBJ1-5	TGTGCCAGTTGCCGGGTACCGAATCAGCCCCAGCATTTT	CASCRVPNQPQHF
TRBV6-5	.	.	TRBJ1-2	TGTGCCAGCAGTACCCGACAGGTCCGCTATGGCTACACCTTC	CASSTRQVRYGYTF
TRBV7-8	.	.	TRBJ2-5	TGTGCCAGCAGCTTATCCAGGGGGGGCCCAGAGACCCAGTACTTC	CASSLSRGGPETQYF
TRBV5-1	.	.	TRBJ1-2	TGCGCCAGCAGCTTGCCTGGAGCCTTCCAGGGCTATGGCTACACCTTC	CASSLPGAFQGYGYTF
TRBV7-2	.	.	TRBJ2-1	TGTGCCAGCAGCTTAGTATCAGGGGGGAATGAGCAGTTCTTC	CASSLVSGGNEQFF
TRBV6-1	few	.	TRBJ1-1	TGTGCCAGCAGTGTTCGGGGATCCTTGAACACTGAAGCTTTCTTT	CASSVRGSLNTEAFF
TRBV18	.	TRBD1	TRBJ1-1	TGTGCCAGCTCACCCGGGACAGGGGGCACTGAAGCTTTCTTT	CASSPGTGGTEAFF
TRBV27	.	.	TRBJ1-1	TGTGCCAGCAGTGCCGGGAGGGCGGGGAACACTGAAGCTTTCTTT	CASSAGRAGNTEAFF
TRBV4-1	.	TRBD2	TRBJ2-5	TGCGCCAGCAGCCAAGGGACGAACGGGGGGTCTTTTGAGACCCAGTACTTC	CASSQGTNGGSFETQYF
TRBV7-8	.	TRBD2	TRBJ2-2	TGTGCCAGCAACCCTAGCGGGGGGGGCGGTGCGAACACCGGGGAGCTGTTTTTT	CASNPSGGGGANTGELFF
TRBV6-5	.	.	TRBJ2-2	TGTGCCAGCAGTTACTCGTGGGGAGCAGGGGAGCTGTTTTTT	CASSYSWGAGELFF
TRBV9	few	.	TRBJ2-7	TGTGAGGAGGGGGGTGTGTGGAAGTACGAGCAGTACTTC	CEEGGVWKYEQYF
TRBV19	.	.	TRBJ1-3	TGTGCCAGTAGTATGTGGGCTGGAAACACCATATATTTT	CASSMWAGNTIYF
TRBV6-5	.	TRBD1	TRBJ2-7	TGTGCCAGCACCTCCGGGACAGGGATCTACGAGCAGTACTTC	CASTSGTGIYEQYF
TRBV2	.	.	TRBJ2-7	TGTGCCAGCAGCGCCGGACGCGTCTTATTCATCTACGAGCAGTACTTC	CASSAGRVLFIYEQYF
TRBV6-6	.	.	TRBJ2-3	TGTGCCAGCAGTTACTCGGGGGACTGGGATACGCAGTATTTT	CASSYSGDWDTQYF
TRBV6-1	.	.	TRBJ2-7	TGTGCCAGCAGTGAACGACAGCTTAACTACGAGCAGTACTTC	CASSERQLNYEQYF
TRBV5-4	.	.	TRBJ1-4	TGTGCCAGCAGCTTTATGCCTTCGGATGAAAAACTGTTTTTT	CASSFMPSDEKLFF
TRBV27	.	.	TRBJ2-5	TGTGCCAGCAGTACGCAGGGGAGAAAGACCCAGTACTTC	CASSTQGRKTQYF
TRBV5-4	.	.	TRBJ2-3	TGTGCCAGCAGCTTGGTCCCCGGGTCTCTGGACACAGATACGCAGTATTTT	CASSLVPGSLDTDTQYF
TRBV7-8	.	.	TRBJ1-1	TGTGCCAGCAGCAGAGATGGGAACACTGAAGCTTTCTTT	CASSRDGNTEAFF
TRBV14	.	.	TRBJ2-3	TGTGCCAGCAGCCAAGCACAGCGGATACAAGTCACAGATACGCAGTATTTT	CASSQAQRIQVTDTQYF
TRBV6-5	.	TRBD1	TRBJ2-1	TGTGCCAGCAGTTACAGGGACAGGGCGATCGATGAGCAGTTCTTC	CASSYRDRAIDEQFF
TRBV4-1	.	TRBD1	TRBJ1-2	TGCGCCAGCAGCCAAGCCACAGGGGGCGGCTACACCTTC	CASSQATGGGYTF
TRBV5-1	.	.	TRBJ1-1	TGCGCCAGCAGCCCTCTACAGGGTGCAGGCACTGAAGCTTTCTTT	CASSPLQGAGTEAFF
TRBV11-2	.	.	TRBJ1-1	TGTGCCAGCAGCTCGGTGCAGGGGACCCGTGAAGCTTTCTTT	CASSSVQGTREAFF
TRBV30	.	.	TRBJ2-3	TGTGCCTGGGGTGAAACAGGGAGTGTGACAGATACGCAGTATTTT	CAWGETGSVTDTQYF
TRBV19	once	.	TRBJ1-5	TGTGCCAGTAGCCAACTACAGGGTACGATAAATCAGCCCCAGCATTTT	CASSQLQGTINQPQHF
TRBV7-6	.	.	TRBJ2-3	TGTGCCAGCAGCCCCAGACAGAGCACAGATACGCAGTATTTT	CASSPRQSTDTQYF
TRBV5-1	.	TRBD1	TRBJ2-1	TGCGCCAGCAGCTTGGGCTCCGACAGGGAGTACAATGAGCAGTTCTTC	CASSLGSDREYNEQFF
TRBV10-3	.	.	TRBJ1-2	TGTGCCATCAGTGATCATGAGAGGGGTGGGGGTGCCTATGGCTACACCTTC	CAISDHERGGGAYGYTF
TRBV6-1	.	.	TRBJ2-7	TGTGCCAGCAGTGAAGGTGGCCAACTTCCCTACGAGCAGTACTTC	CASSEGGQLPYEQYF
TRBV5-4	.	TRBD1	TRBJ2-2	TGTGCCAGCAGCCAACAGGGGGCAGGGGACACCGGGGAGCTGTTTTTT	CASSQQGAGDTGELFF
TRBV30	.	.	TRBJ1-6	TGTGCCTGGAGTGTTAAGGGAGGATATAATTCACCCCTCCACTTT	CAWSVKGGYNSPLHF
TRBV6-1	.	TRBD1	TRBJ2-2	TGTGCCAGCAAAGGACAGGGGGGCACCGGGGAGCTGTTTTTT	CASKGQGGTGELFF
TRBV4-3	.	TRBD2	TRBJ2-1	TGCGCCAGCAGCCACGCCGCGGGGGGACCCTACAATGAGCAGTTCTTC	CASSHAAGGPYNEQFF
TRBV7-9	.	TRBD1	TRBJ1-1	TGTGCCAGCAGCTTAGGCACCGGGACAGGCACTGAAGCTTTCTTT	CASSLGTGTGTEAFF
TRBV6-5	.	TRBD1	TRBJ1-6	TGTGCCAGCAGGTACTCGAATCCAGGGGGTTCACCCCTCCACTTT	CASRYSNPGGSPLHF
TRBV29-1	once	.	TRBJ1-2	TGCAGCGTTGACAGGGAGCTCCCCTATGGCTACACCTTC	CSVDRELPYGYTF
TRBV7-9	.	.	TRBJ1-4	TGTGCCAGCAGCCCAAGGGAGGTTAATGATGAAAAACTGTTTTTT	CASSPREVNDEKLFF
TRBV19	.	.	TRBJ2-2	TGTGCCAGTACCGAGGACATTTACACCGGGGAGCTGTTTTTT	CASTEDIYTGELFF
TRBV6-5	.	.	TRBJ2-1	TGTGCCAGCAGTTACTCGAGGGTATACAATGAGCAGTTCTTC	CASSYSRVYNEQFF
TRBV10-3	.	.	TRBJ1-2	TGTGCCATCAGTGGGGGAGGGCCAGGATCCCTTGGCTACACCTTC	CAISGGGPGSLGYTF
TRBV6-5	few	TRBD2	TRBJ2-1	TGTGCCAGTTCTGGCGGGGGGGCCATTAATGAGCAGTTCTTC	CASSGGGAINEQFF
TRBV29-1	.	TRBD2	TRBJ2-1	TGCAGCGTTGAGGGGCTAGCGGGGGGTTACAATGAGCAGTTCTTC	CSVEGLAGGYNEQFF
TRBV5-4	.	TRBD2	TRBJ2-7	TGTGCCAGCAGCAGCGGGACCCAAAGGTACTTC	CASSSGTQRYF
TRBV13	.	.	TRBJ2-2	TGTGCCAGCAGCTCCCGGGGTAACACCGGGGAGCTGTTTTTT	CASSSRGNTGELFF
TRBV4-1	few	.	TRBJ2-1	TGCGCCAGCAGCCCTCTTTGGGGGGGGCCCTCCAATGAGCAGTTCTTC	CASSPLWGGPSNEQFF